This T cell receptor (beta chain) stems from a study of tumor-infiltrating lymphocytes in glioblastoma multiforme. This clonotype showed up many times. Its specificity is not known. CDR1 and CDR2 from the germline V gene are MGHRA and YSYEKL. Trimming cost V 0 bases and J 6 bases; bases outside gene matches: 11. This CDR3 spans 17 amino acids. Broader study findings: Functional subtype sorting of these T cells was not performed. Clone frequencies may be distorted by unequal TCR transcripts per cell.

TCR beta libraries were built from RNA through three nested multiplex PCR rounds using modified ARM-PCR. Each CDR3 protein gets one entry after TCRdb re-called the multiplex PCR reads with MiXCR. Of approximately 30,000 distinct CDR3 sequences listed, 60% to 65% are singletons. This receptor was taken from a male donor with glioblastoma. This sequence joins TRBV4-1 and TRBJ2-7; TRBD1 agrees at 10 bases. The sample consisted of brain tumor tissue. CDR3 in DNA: TGCGCCAGCAGCCAAGATCCGGGACAGGGGTTGGGGGCCGAGCAGTACTTC. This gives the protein CASSQDPGQGLGAEQYF.